The sequence of this TCR beta chain was determined in a study of blood T cell repertoires in COVID-19. This CDR3 is 16 amino acids long. Germline loops: CDR1 MNHEY, CDR2 SVGAGI. J was trimmed by 4 bases and V by 4 bases; bases with no gene match: 8. The assay was immunoSEQ multiplex PCR, and TCRdb's table has in-frame clones only and misses some. The sample shows a few hundred thousand clones, roughly 77% of them seen only once. This clone came up once. The V call is TRBV6-5, the J call TRBJ2-3, with 10 positions matching TRBD1. The sequence came from a man aged 40-49 years who had recovered from COVID-19. Sequenced input: PBMCs or T cells enriched from blood (not recorded which). This CDR3 is CASSWSTGGISDTQYF. DNA for the CDR3: TGTGCCAGCAGTTGGTCGACAGGGGGCATTTCAGATACGCAGTATTTT.